Presented here are 24 T cell receptor beta chains from one specimen sequenced in a study of cytomegalovirus exposure and HLA in healthy donors. In the PCR, 60 Vbeta and 13 Jbeta primers were used. The protocol was immunoSEQ multiplex PCR, while the TCRdb copy is restricted to in-frame clones and leaves out a portion. Seen here are about 130,000 clones, under 80% observed once, and the top ten hold 4.3%. Sequenced input: PBMCs. The receptors originated from a man aged 18-30 years in good health and CMV-seropositive.

The chain joins TRBV7-2 to TRBJ1-5; a weak D match, TRBD1 (6 bases). The CDR3 consists of 14 residues. Germline CDR1 SGHTA, CDR2 FQGNSA. Trimming cost V 1 base and J 4 bases, with 8 bases left between them. The CDR3 DNA follows: TGTGCCAGCAGCTTAGAGGGGGGGAATCAGCCCCAGCATTTT. Translation gives CASSLEGGNQPQHF.

Comments on this clone: One junction end does not reproduce the germline sequence, and a read error may be involved. This sample also contains other DNA sequences that code for the same CDR3. The V gene is TRBV6-5, the J gene TRBJ2-5, with unresolved D. CDR3 length equals 11 residues. The germline V gene has CDR1 MNHEY and CDR2 SVGAGI. The CDR3 DNA is TGCGCCAGCACTTCAGGAGAGACCCAGTACTTC. It is translated as CASTSGETQYF.

J is TRBJ2-5 and V is TRBV4-2; 9 bases map to TRBD2. The CDR3 is 18 amino acids. CDR1 LGHNA and CDR2 YNFKEQ come from the germline V gene. V shed 0 bases, J shed 2 bases, and the junction held 10 bases outside the gene matches. CDR3 sequence reads: CASSQDDTRLAGQETQYF. CDR3 nucleotides: TGTGCCAGCAGCCAAGATGATACTCGGCTAGCGGGGCAAGAGACCCAGTACTTC.

This clone was detected a few times. This chain links TRBV7-9 with TRBJ1-6; D is uncertain. The CDR3 is 17 amino acids. V dropped 4 bases and J dropped 3 bases, with 16 bases sitting between them. CDR1 and CDR2 (germline): SEHNR, FQNEAQ (reference sequence). The CDR3 coding sequence is TGTGCCAGCAGCTCGACCGTCCTCGCGGGCTATAATTCACCCCTCCACTTT. Encoded protein: CASSSTVLAGYNSPLHF.

V is TRBV4-2 and J is TRBJ2-1; 9 bases fit TRBD1. The J segment lost 4 bases and the V segment lost 4 bases, leaving 11 bases of the junction unmatched. The CDR3 consists of 17 residues. Germline CDR1 and CDR2: LGHNA and YNFKEQ. This chain's CDR3 is CASSRQGVGQGYNEQFF. CDR3 in DNA: TGTGCCAGCAGCCGCCAAGGGGTAGGACAGGGGTACAATGAGCAGTTCTTC.

This clone was counted a few times. The V call is TRBV4-3, the J call TRBJ1-1; 8 positions agree with TRBD1. Germline assignment: CDR1 LGHNA and CDR2 YSLEER. This CDR3 spans 14 amino acids. Germline trimming cut 4 bases from V and 1 base from J; bases unmatched to any gene: 2. The CDR3 DNA is TGCGCCAGCAGCCCGGACAGGGCGAACACTGAAGCTTTCTTT. It codes for CASSPDRANTEAFF.

The chain employs TRBV7-9 and TRBJ1-1, with 7 positions matching TRBD1. Germline V gene sequence: CDR1 SEHNR, CDR2 FQNEAQ (reference sequence). The CDR3 contains 13 residues. V shed 5 bases, J shed 3 bases, and the junction held 3 bases outside the gene matches. CDR3 protein: CASSLTGDTEAFF. The DNA of the CDR3 is TGTGCCAGCAGCCTCACAGGGGACACTGAAGCTTTCTTT. Looking up the rest from reference TRBV7-9 and TRBJ1-1 gives the full variable domain: DTGVSQNPRHKITKRGQNVTFRCDPISEHNRLYWYRQTLGQGPEFLTYFQNEAQLEKSRLLSDRFSAERPKGSFSTLEIQRTEQGDSAMYLCASSLTGDTEAFFGQGTRLTVV.

The rearrangement uses TRBV7-8 and TRBJ2-5; 7 positions agree with TRBD1. V shed 4 bases and J 2 bases; nucleotides not matched to a gene: 16. The CDR3 loop spans 18 amino acids. Germline assignment: CDR1 SGHVS and CDR2 FQNEAQ. The chain's CDR3 is CASSWDSGPRLMQETQYF. CDR3 DNA sequence: TGTGCCAGCAGCTGGGACAGCGGCCCACGACTGATGCAAGAGACCCAGTACTTC.

This clone was observed a few times. The chain recombines TRBV7-9 with TRBJ1-4, with D maybe TRBD1 (6 bases). V was clipped by 5 bases and J by 5 bases, with 9 bases between them. CDR1 and CDR2 from the germline V gene are SEHNR and FQNEAQ (reference sequence). The CDR3 spans 13 residues. CDR3 amino acids: CASSRQVNEKLFF. The CDR3 DNA sequence: TGTGCCAGCAGCCGACAGGTGAATGAAAAACTGTTTTTT.

This chain joins TRBV29-1 and TRBJ2-2; unclear D gene. V shed 8 bases and J shed 1 base, with 11 bases lying between them. The germline CDR1 and CDR2 sequences are SQVTM and ANQGSEA. The CDR3 contains 13 residues. The CDR3 is CSLKEKNTGELFF. The CDR3 bases are TGCAGCCTCAAAGAGAAGAACACCGGGGAGCTGTTTTTT.

The chain couples TRBV5-4 to TRBJ2-5; the match to TRBD2 covers 8 bases. The J call may be incorrect, as the DNA end agrees better with TRBJ2-7. Germline V gene data show CDR1 as SGHNT and CDR2 as YYREEE (reference sequence). The CDR3 is made up of 16 amino acids. CDR3 loop: CASMEGAGVISYEQYF. CDR3 DNA sequence: TGTGCCAGCATGGAGGGAGCGGGAGTGATCTCCTACGAGCAGTACTTC.

This chain uses TRBV7-6 with TRBJ1-1, with TRBD1 matching over 10 bases. The junction had 8 bases not matched to a gene; V was cut back by 5 bases and J by 5 bases. Germline lookup yields CDR1 SGHVS and CDR2 FNYEAQ. The CDR3 spans 15 residues. For the CDR3, the DNA is TGTGCCAGCAGCAAAACAGACAGGGGGCCTACTGAAGCTTTCTTT. Translating gives CASSKTDRGPTEAFF.

The V call is TRBV28, the J call TRBJ1-2; D not resolved. Germline CDR1 MDHEN, CDR2 SYDVKM. Between the trimmed V and J ends, which lost 2 bases and 4 bases, there was a span of 11 bases. This CDR3 has 14 residues. In DNA, the CDR3 is TGTGCCAGCAGTTTACCAGAGGGAGGCTATGGCTACACCTTC. Amino acid sequence: CASSLPEGGYGYTF.

The chain recombines TRBV28 with TRBJ1-1, with 9 bases lining up with TRBD1. After removal of 7 bases from V and 0 bases from J, the junction contained 3 bases not matched to a gene. The length of the CDR3 is 14 residues. CDR1 is MDHEN and CDR2 is SYDVKM in the germline V gene. CDR3 bases: TGTGCCAGCATCCACAGGGGGCTGAACACTGAAGCTTTCTTT. It specifies CASIHRGLNTEAFF.

This clone occurred a few times. The chain links TRBV28 to TRBJ1-4; 7 nucleotides line up with TRBD1. The junction had 10 bases not matched to a gene; V was cut back by 2 bases and J by 4 bases. The CDR3 loop spans 17 amino acids. Germline CDR1 is MDHEN and CDR2 is SYDVKM. CDR3 in amino acids: CASSLPQGAGGNEKLFF. The CDR3 coding sequence is TGTGCCAGCAGTTTACCCCAAGGGGCAGGGGGTAATGAAAAACTGTTTTTT. Variable domain in full (rest from reference TRBV28 and TRBJ1-4): DVKVTQSSRYLVKRTGEKVFLECVQDMDHENMFWYRQDPGLGLRLIYFSYDVKMKEKGDIPEGYSVSREKKERFSLILESASTNQTSMYLCASSLPQGAGGNEKLFFGSGTQLSVL.

The chain joins TRBV18 to TRBJ1-2; a possible D gene is TRBD1 (5 bases). The CDR3 has 11 residues. V dropped 3 bases and J dropped 7 bases, with 6 bases sitting between them. The germline V gene has CDR1 KGHSH and CDR2 LQKENI. The CDR3 spells CASSPGGGYTF. CDR3 DNA: TGTGCCAGCTCACCGGGGGGTGGCTACACCTTC.

The J gene is TRBJ1-3, the V gene TRBV9, with 7 bases that match TRBD1. From germline, CDR1 is SGDLS and CDR2 YYNGEE. V gave up 4 bases and J gave up 0 bases; unmatched junction bases: 7. The CDR3 extends over 16 amino acids. The CDR3 spells CASSLKGQSSGNTIYF. The CDR3 DNA sequence: TGTGCCAGCAGCCTTAAGGGACAGAGCTCTGGAAACACCATATATTTT.

The chain couples TRBV9 to TRBJ2-7; a weak D match, TRBD2 (6 bases). CDR1 is SGDLS and CDR2 is YYNGEE in the germline V gene. Trimming took off 4 bases at V and 3 bases at J, with 8 bases between the two ends. The CDR3 totals 12 residues. DNA of the CDR3: TGTGCCAGCAGCAAAGCGGGCTACGAGCAGTACTTC. This sequence encodes CASSKAGYEQYF. The complete variable domain, with remaining parts taken from reference TRBV9 and TRBJ2-7, reads DSGVTQTPKHLITATGQRVTLRCSPRSGDLSVYWYQQSLDQGLQFLIQYYNGEERAKGNILERFSAQQFPDLHSELNLSSLELGDSALYFCASSKAGYEQYFGPGTRLTVT.

This chain links TRBV7-6 with TRBJ1-4; a possible D gene is TRBD1 (5 bases). V lost 5 bases and J 8 bases, leaving 15 bases between the germline ends. Germline CDR1 reads SGHVS; CDR2 reads FNYEAQ. The length of the CDR3 is 14 residues. The CDR3 DNA sequence: TGTGCCAGCAGCCTCGACATTGGGGGGGAAAAACTGTTTTTT. Translating it yields CASSLDIGGEKLFF.

The genes are TRBV5-4 and TRBJ1-2; 8 bases are a match to TRBD1. The J segment lost 6 bases and the V segment lost 4 bases, leaving 8 bases of the junction unmatched. CDR3 length equals 14 residues. CDR1 is SGHNT and CDR2 is YYREEE in the germline V gene (reference sequence). The CDR3 loop is CASSRNDRGDGYTF. CDR3 coding DNA: TGTGCCAGCAGCCGTAATGACAGGGGTGATGGCTACACCTTC.

The gene calls are TRBV27 and TRBJ1-2; D remains ambiguous. This CDR3 has 15 amino acids. The V end was cut by 3 bases, the J end by 6 bases, with 17 bases between. Germline V gene sequence: CDR1 MNHEY, CDR2 SMNVEV (reference sequence). CDR3 sequence: CASSFSGPGRDGYTF. DNA for the CDR3: TGTGCCAGCAGTTTCAGCGGCCCAGGACGGGATGGCTACACCTTC.

This sequence joins TRBV6-5 and TRBJ1-1, with D unresolved. Trimming removed 5 bases at V and 8 bases at J, with 15 bases between. The CDR3 extends over 13 amino acids. Germline V lookup: CDR1 MNHEY, CDR2 SVGAGI. The CDR3 loop is CASSETIGSEAFF. As DNA, the CDR3 is TGTGCCAGCAGTGAGACAATAGGATCGGAAGCTTTCTTT.

The chain links TRBV28 to TRBJ2-7, with TRBD2 matching over 11 bases. Germline V CDR1 and CDR2: MDHEN, SYDVKM. V gave up 7 bases and J gave up 5 bases; unmatched junction bases: 13. This CDR3 is built from 16 residues. The CDR3 protein is CASTPGGGLAENEQYF. CDR3 in DNA: TGTGCCAGCACCCCCGGAGGGGGACTAGCGGAGAACGAGCAGTACTTC.

This clone came up once. This chain joins TRBV28 and TRBJ2-7; 9 bases map to TRBD1. Trimming cost V 3 bases and J 5 bases; bases outside gene matches: 11. The CDR3 contains 16 residues. Germline assignment: CDR1 MDHEN and CDR2 SYDVKM. The CDR3 nucleotides are TGTGCCAGCAGTTTCAAGGACAGGGGACAACTAGACGAGCAGTACTTC. Amino acid sequence: CASSFKDRGQLDEQYF.